This section outlines one T cell receptor (beta chain) sequence together with its context. Its matching antigen is unknown. Germline CDR1 is ENHRY and CDR2 is SYGVKD. This CDR3 is built from 14 residues. Trimming removed 10 bases at V and 6 bases at J, with 22 bases between. Following RNA extraction, reverse transcription yielded cDNA that acted as the sequencing template. Using immunoSEQ multiplex PCR, the repertoire was profiled, and TCRdb retains in-frame clones only, with some absent. There are 120,000 to 150,000 clones in the sample; approximately 45% occur only once, and about 6.8% lies in the top ten. These data come from a study of CD8+ T cells in alopecia areata. About the research overall: Treatment comprised oral tofacitinib, 5 to 10 mg twice daily, in treated patients. For 6 to 18 months, tofacitinib was taken, and 6 months off drug followed. Study conclusions and caveats: Higher clonality was seen in lesional scalp than in normal scalp, especially in alopecia totalis/universalis.

V is TRBV10-3 and J is TRBJ2-7; TRBD1 is a possible D gene (5 bases). The receptor was isolated from a human donor with alopecia areata. The specimen sequenced was CD4+ T cells sorted from blood. CDR3 coding DNA: TGTGCCAGCAGGCGAGGACAAGGGTATTCCGAGCAGTACTTC. This codes for CASRRGQGYSEQYF.